The text below deals with one T cell receptor beta chain. Its antigen remains unknown. The germline gives CDR1 MNHEY, CDR2 SMNVEV (reference sequence). The length of the CDR3 is 16 residues. V shed 0 bases, J shed 6 bases, and the junction held 7 bases outside the gene matches. This record belongs to a study of cytomegalovirus exposure and HLA in healthy donors. The wider study: There were roughly 80 million unique TCRs (from HLA-typed donors) in an early data release.

Study-wide points: An analysis that came later showed most CMV-associated TCR beta chains appearing HLA-restricted. For most TCR sequences rarity was the rule, although some public TCRs occurred in many donors. The study flagged some 170 TCR beta chains as cytomegalovirus-associated.

The PCR ran on 60 Vbeta and 13 Jbeta primers. Sequencing was performed with immunoSEQ multiplex PCR; in TCRdb, only in-frame clones are kept and a portion is missing. This sample has approximately 150,000 clones, with roughly 74% found just once. Sequencing was done on a sample of PBMCs. The chain joins TRBV27 to TRBJ1-5, with 8 bases identical to TRBD1. This TCR was recovered from a man aged 35 to 55 in good health and CMV-seronegative. CDR3 region: CASSLSSRTGSQPQHF. CDR3 nucleotide sequence: TGTGCCAGCAGTTTATCGAGTCGGACAGGGAGTCAGCCCCAGCATTTT.